These 20 T cell receptor beta chains were sequenced from one sample in a study of tumor-infiltrating lymphocytes in localized non-small cell lung cancer. Assay: immunoSEQ multiplex PCR; the TCRdb copy retains only in-frame clones and omits some. The sample records 15,000 to 20,000 clones, 73% being singletons. The source material was lung tumor tissue. The receptors derive from a human donor with non-small cell lung cancer.

V gene TRBV9 combines with J gene TRBJ2-2; tentatively, D is TRBD2 (5 bases). The CDR3 is made up of 16 amino acids. Trimming shortened V by 3 bases and J by 0 bases, and 12 bases separated the two germline ends. CDR1 is SGDLS and CDR2 is YYNGEE in the germline V gene. The CDR3 region has the DNA TGTGCCAGCAGCGCCTCACTAGGCACGAACACCGGGGAGCTGTTTTTT. Translated, it gives CASSASLGTNTGELFF.

This sequence joins TRBV7-8 and TRBJ2-1; D possibly corresponds to TRBD2 (7 bases). The CDR3 consists of 15 residues. V lost 6 bases, J lost 1 base, and 13 bases lay in between. CDR1 is SGHVS and CDR2 is FQNEAQ in the germline V gene. CDR3 nucleotide sequence: TGTGCCAGCAGACCTCGGGGGGCGTCCTACAATGAGCAGTTCTTC. Its protein product is CASRPRGASYNEQFF.

On this clone itself: Since no conserved phenylalanine or tryptophan closes the CDR3, a read error is the likely cause. The DNA is omitted, as the CDR3 cannot be located on it reliably, and the CDR3 follows TCRdb's listing. This rearrangement joins TRBV6-1 to TRBJ2-4; TRBD2 is taken as the D call from the table, unchecked against the DNA. Germline values: CDR1 MNHNS, CDR2 SASEGT. The CDR3 spans 17 residues, counting both ends. The CDR3 is CASSEAPGQGKFSGRAV.

This clone was detected a few times. V is TRBV5-4 and J is TRBJ2-1; 8 bases map to TRBD2. The CDR3 is made up of 16 amino acids. The J segment lost 0 bases and the V segment lost 0 bases, leaving 2 bases of the junction unmatched. Germline V gene lookup returns CDR1 SGHNT and CDR2 YYREEE (reference sequence). CDR3 amino acids: CASSLGGRSSYNEQFF. CDR3 bases: TGTGCCAGCAGCTTGGGCGGGAGGTCCTCCTACAATGAGCAGTTCTTC. Variable domain in full (rest from reference TRBV5-4 and TRBJ2-1): ETGVTQSPTHLIKTRGQQVTLRCSSQSGHNTVSWYQQALGQGPQFIFQYYREEENGRGNFPPRFSGLQFPNYSSELNVNALELDDSALYLCASSLGGRSSYNEQFFGPGTRLTVL.

The chain uses TRBV9 and TRBJ1-2; tentatively, D is TRBD1 (6 bases). The CDR3 covers 14 residues. V lost 1 base to trimming and J lost 3 bases, with 10 bases between them. The V gene's germline CDR1 is SGDLS and CDR2 YYNGEE. DNA for the CDR3: TGTGCCAGCAGCGTATCTTCAGGGGACTATGGCTACACCTTC. Its translation is CASSVSSGDYGYTF.

The V call is TRBV9, the J call TRBJ1-3; D possibly corresponds to TRBD1 (5 bases). CDR1 and CDR2 from the germline V gene are SGDLS and YYNGEE. Trimming removed 4 bases at V and 2 bases at J, with 13 bases between. The CDR3 runs to 15 residues. In DNA form, the CDR3 reads TGTGCCAGCAGCTTATCCGAAGGGGCTGGAAACACCATATATTTT. Its translation is CASSLSEGAGNTIYF.

The J gene is TRBJ1-3, the V gene TRBV29-1, with 9 bases matching TRBD1. In germline, CDR1 is SQVTM, CDR2 ANQGSEA. CDR3 length: 13 amino acids. V shed 5 bases, J shed 7 bases, and the junction held 6 bases outside the gene matches. For the CDR3, the DNA is TGCAGCGTTCGGGGAGGACAGGGGAACACCATATATTTT. Protein sequence: CSVRGGQGNTIYF. Combining the CDR3 with reference TRBV29-1 and TRBJ1-3 gives the whole variable domain SAVISQKPSRDICQRGTSLTIQCQVDSQVTMMFWYRQQPGQSLTLIATANQGSEATYESGFVIDKFPISRPNLTFSTLTVSNMSPEDSSIYLCSVRGGQGNTIYFGEGSWLTVV.

This clone was found a few times. The V call is TRBV28, the J call TRBJ2-2; perhaps TRBD2 as D (5 bases). The CDR3 is made up of 12 amino acids. V lost 8 bases and J 1 base, leaving 5 bases between the germline ends. Germline V gene lookup returns CDR1 MDHEN and CDR2 SYDVKM. The CDR3 loop reads CASGGNTGELFF. CDR3 bases: TGTGCCAGCGGAGGGAACACCGGGGAGCTGTTTTTT.

This rearrangement joins TRBV2 to TRBJ2-6; D unclear. V was cut by 7 bases and J by 0 bases, with 10 bases left in between. This CDR3 comprises 15 residues. From germline, CDR1 is SNHLY and CDR2 FYNNEI. In DNA, the CDR3 is TGTGCCAGCATGGGCGAAAACTCTGGGGCCAACGTCCTGACTTTC. Its translation: CASMGENSGANVLTF.

The rearrangement joins TRBV5-4 to TRBJ2-5, with TRBD1 matching over 10 bases. Germline CDR1 and CDR2: SGHNT and YYREEE (reference sequence). V dropped 5 bases and J dropped 5; count of bases not matched to a gene: 9. This CDR3 is built from 15 residues. The CDR3 DNA follows: TGTGCCAGCAGTACACGACAGGGGGCTGGGGAGACCCAGTACTTC. Its protein product is CASSTRQGAGETQYF.

Only a few counts were recorded for this clone. The chain combines TRBV7-9 with TRBJ1-1, with D perhaps TRBD1 (5 bases). Between the trimmed V and J ends, which lost 5 bases and 1 base, there was a span of 14 bases. CDR1 is SEHNR, CDR2 FQNEAQ, per germline (reference sequence). There are 15 residues in the CDR3. Here the CDR3 reads CASSPQATENTEAFF. The CDR3 nucleotides read TGTGCCAGCAGCCCTCAGGCGACAGAGAACACTGAAGCTTTCTTT. The whole variable domain, filled in from reference TRBV7-9 and TRBJ1-1, reads DTGVSQNPRHKITKRGQNVTFRCDPISEHNRLYWYRQTLGQGPEFLTYFQNEAQLEKSRLLSDRFSAERPKGSFSTLEIQRTEQGDSAMYLCASSPQATENTEAFFGQGTRLTVV.

This chain uses TRBV5-1 with TRBJ1-2, with 7 nucleotides matching TRBD1. CDR1 and CDR2 (germline): SGHRS, YFSETQ. The V segment lost 1 base and the J segment 8 bases; nucleotides outside the gene matches: 5. CDR3 length: 13 residues. This CDR3 is CASSLLQGYGYTF. The DNA of the CDR3 is TGCGCCAGCAGCTTGTTACAGGGGTACGGCTACACCTTC.

This clone was counted a few times. This chain links TRBV27 with TRBJ1-5; unclear D gene. Germline V lookup: CDR1 MNHEY, CDR2 SMNVEV (reference sequence). Trimming cost V 6 bases and J 5 bases, with 2 bases left between them. This CDR3 is built from 10 residues. As DNA, the CDR3 is TGTGCCAGCAGAGATCAGCCCCAGCATTTT. This encodes CASRDQPQHF.

The chain recombines TRBV19 with TRBJ1-2, with a possible D match to TRBD1 (6 bases). Looked up from germline, CDR1 is LNHDA and CDR2 is SQIVND (reference sequence). The V end was cut by 6 bases, the J end by 7 bases, with 18 bases between. The CDR3 is 14 residues long. CDR3 protein: CASRDTGKTSGYTF. The CDR3 region has the DNA TGTGCCAGTAGAGATACAGGGAAGACTAGTGGCTACACCTTC. Full variable domain (outside the CDR3, taken from reference TRBV19 and TRBJ1-2): DGGITQSPKYLFRKEGQNVTLSCEQNLNHDAMYWYRQDPGQGLRLIYYSQIVNDFQKGDIAEGYSVSREKKESFPLTVTSAQKNPTAFYLCASRDTGKTSGYTFGSGTRLTVV.

The chain recombines TRBV6-1 with TRBJ2-7, with 11 bases lining up with TRBD1. V gave up 4 bases and J gave up 3 bases; unmatched junction bases: 5. CDR1 and CDR2 from the germline V gene are MNHNS and SASEGT. This CDR3 contains 15 residues. This CDR3 reads CASSGGQGAIYEQYF. In nucleotides, the CDR3 is TGTGCCAGCAGTGGAGGACAGGGGGCGATCTACGAGCAGTACTTC.

The chain employs TRBV7-3 and TRBJ2-1; 10 positions match TRBD2. Germline V gene sequence: CDR1 SGHTA, CDR2 FQGTGA. CDR3 size: 16 residues. Losses at the gene ends were 3 bases for V and 9 bases for J; bases not matched to a gene: 11. For the CDR3, the DNA is TGTGCCAGCAGCTTGATCGCCAGCGGGGGGGCGGGTGAGCAGTTCTTC. Its translation: CASSLIASGGAGEQFF.

This clone was observed a few times. As DNA, the CDR3 is TGCGCCAGCAGCCAAGGGGTTAGCGGGGGGGCCAAGGAGCAGTTCTTC. It is translated as CASSQGVSGGAKEQFF. The chain is built from TRBV4-1 and TRBJ2-1, with TRBD2 matching over 11 bases. This CDR3 has 16 amino acids. The ends lost 1 base at V and 10 bases at J; junction bases unmatched: 9. Germline V gene lookup returns CDR1 MGHRA and CDR2 YSYEKL.

The chain links TRBV11-2 to TRBJ2-5; weak D call: TRBD2 (6 bases). Trimming removed 5 bases at V and 5 bases at J, with 12 bases between. This CDR3 contains 13 residues. CDR1 and CDR2 from the germline V gene are SGHAT and FQNNGV. The CDR3 here is CASSQGGVETQYF. CDR3 coding DNA: TGTGCCAGCAGCCAAGGAGGGGTGGAGACCCAGTACTTC.

The chain employs TRBV5-6 and TRBJ2-3; D may correspond to TRBD1 or TRBD2 (6 bases each). The CDR3 is made up of 16 amino acids. Trimming stripped 2 bases from V and 3 bases from J, with 16 bases between. Germline V gene data show CDR1 as SGHDT and CDR2 as YYEEEE. The CDR3 bases are TGTGCCAGCAGCTTAATCGGACGGGGGCCAACAGATACGCAGTATTTT. Its translation: CASSLIGRGPTDTQYF.

This chain uses TRBV7-8 with TRBJ2-7, with TRBD1 matching 11 bases. V trimming: 3 bases; J trimming: 2 bases; junction bases outside the gene matches: 3. This CDR3 spans 15 amino acids. In germline, CDR1 is SGHVS, CDR2 FQNEAQ. The CDR3 loop is CASSFRGQGAYEQYF. CDR3 coding DNA: TGTGCCAGCAGCTTCCGGGGACAGGGGGCCTACGAGCAGTACTTC.